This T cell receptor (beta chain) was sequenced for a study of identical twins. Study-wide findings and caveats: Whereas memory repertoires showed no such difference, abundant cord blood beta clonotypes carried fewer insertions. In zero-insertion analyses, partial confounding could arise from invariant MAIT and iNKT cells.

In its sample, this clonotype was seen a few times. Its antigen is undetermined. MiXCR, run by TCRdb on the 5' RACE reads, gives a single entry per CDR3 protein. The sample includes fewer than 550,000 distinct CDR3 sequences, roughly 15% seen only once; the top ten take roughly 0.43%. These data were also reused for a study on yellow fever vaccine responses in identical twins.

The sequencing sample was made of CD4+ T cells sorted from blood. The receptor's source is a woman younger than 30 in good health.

This CDR3 is CASSNRAFEQFF. CDR3 DNA sequence: TGTGCCAGCAGCAACAGGGCTTTCGAGCAGTTCTTC. This rearrangement joins TRBV12-3 or TRBV12-4 to TRBJ2-1; maybe TRBD1 (6 bases). Trimming left V 6 bases short and J 10 bases short, with 13 bases between. The CDR3 is made up of 12 amino acids.